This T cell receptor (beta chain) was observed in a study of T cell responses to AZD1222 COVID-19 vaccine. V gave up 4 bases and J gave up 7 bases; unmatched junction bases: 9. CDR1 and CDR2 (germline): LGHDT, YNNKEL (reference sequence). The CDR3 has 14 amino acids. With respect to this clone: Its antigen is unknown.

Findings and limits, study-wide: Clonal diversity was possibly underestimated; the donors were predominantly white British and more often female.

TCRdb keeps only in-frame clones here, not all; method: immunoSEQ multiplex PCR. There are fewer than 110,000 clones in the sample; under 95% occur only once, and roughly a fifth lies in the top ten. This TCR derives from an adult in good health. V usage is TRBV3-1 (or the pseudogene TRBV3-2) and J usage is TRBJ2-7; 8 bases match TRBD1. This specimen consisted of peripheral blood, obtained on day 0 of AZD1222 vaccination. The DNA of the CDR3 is TGTGCCAGCAGCCCAGACAGGGGATGGCGGGAGCAGTACTTC. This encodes CASSPDRGWREQYF.